The rows below give T cell receptor beta chains drawn from one sample of a study of Tregs in tolerant kidney transplant recipients. Measured with immunoSEQ multiplex PCR; TCRdb has only the in-frame clones, and not every one. The sample contains about 14,000 clones, 80% of which appear only once. The sample consisted of Tregs from blood, taken before the transplant. The receptors stem from a human donor who received a combined kidney and bone marrow transplant. Each CDR3 is given without its conserved first and last residue. Fields, in order: V gene, J gene, CDR3 protein.

>TRBV5-1|TRBJ2-5
ASSFPTSGRAWRETQY
>TRBV10-3|TRBJ2-1
ATQSWTSMNNEQF
>TRBV23-1|TRBJ2-7
ASSQSLTAPDEQY
>TRBV30|TRBJ2-7
AWSPGTGSNEQY
>TRBV28|TRBJ2-7
ASISGTGVAYEQY
>TRBV15|TRBJ2-7
ATREGGLNYEQY
>TRBV16|TRBJ1-3
ASSQSRPHSGNTIY
>TRBV5-6|TRBJ2-5
ASSLIKWDTARETQY
>TRBV5-4|TRBJ1-2
ASSSSYRGYT
>TRBV6-5|TRBJ1-1
ASSYVQGGWDTEAF
>TRBV6-5|TRBJ2-1
ASWRRDNEQF
>TRBV6-9|TRBJ2-1
ASSYSWTANNEQF
>TRBV19|TRBJ2-7
ASSIAEGHEQY
>TRBV19|TRBJ1-5
AVGAGEPQH
>TRBV2|TRBJ2-1
ASRQGWSYNEQF
>TRBV2|TRBJ2-1
ASGRGDQGEQF
>TRBV7-9|TRBJ1-2
ASRTDSSNYGYT
>TRBV27|TRBJ2-2
ASSIWTPSRTGELF
>TRBV5-6|TRBJ1-2
ASSPGTGYGYT
>TRBV5-5|TRBJ2-7
ASSSGTYEQY
>TRBV7-8|TRBJ1-2
ASSSPEPRGYGYT
>TRBV7-2|TRBJ2-7
ASSPRWTSGNSYEQY
>TRBV28|TRBJ2-7
ASRVAASYEQY
>TRBV6-6|TRBJ2-7
ASSYSGRPYEQY
>TRBV5-5|TRBJ2-7
ASSPSGEQY
>TRBV2|TRBJ2-1
AITQRGGGNEQF
>TRBV9|TRBJ2-2
ASSLFAGTTKTGELF
>TRBV7-2|TRBJ2-1
ASSPRGAHNEQF
>TRBV14|TRBJ2-7
ASSSLDRLSSYEQY
>TRBV6-5|TRBJ2-2
ASSRGGDGELF
>TRBV2|TRBJ2-1
ASRASGSLREQF
>TRBV7-2|TRBJ2-7
ASSSGNRGAYEQY
>TRBV28|TRBJ1-2
ASTLSDRGYT
>TRBV10-3|TRBJ1-2
AISDQGTGYGYT
>TRBV9|TRBJ2-5
ASSGGTGYQETQY
>TRBV7-6|TRBJ2-3
ASSLAGTSAASDTQY
>TRBV5-1|TRBJ2-1
ASSFLAGGLQF
>TRBV28|TRBJ1-2
ASSLVDRVRGYT
>TRBV2|TRBJ2-1
ASRPTGVPYNEQF
>TRBV6-1|TRBJ2-7
ASSEGTGGSYEQY
>TRBV7-8|TRBJ2-1
ASSLVGTGDHEQF
>TRBV9|TRBJ2-1
ASSVEGQIYNEQF
>TRBV27|TRBJ2-3
ASSPQGKRGDTQY
>TRBV9|TRBJ2-7
ASNPGDYSYEQY
>TRBV4-2|TRBJ2-1
ASSQGKEQF
>TRBV19|TRBJ1-2
ASRRQGSDGYT
>TRBV4-1|TRBJ2-5
ASSSRQRTGGETQY
>TRBV11-2|TRBJ2-7
ASSKRALTGQY
>TRBV6-5|TRBJ1-3
ASSYSSAGAENTIY
>TRBV2|TRBJ2-1
ASRPTGAPGDEQF